Here is one T cell receptor beta chain with its context. No antigen is known for it. This specimen comes from a study of human CD8 memory T cell subsets. UMI-labeled 5' RACE was used to make TCR beta libraries. TCRdb re-called the 5' RACE reads and catalogs CDR3 proteins one per entry, DNA excluded. In all, the sample yields 10,000 to 12,000 distinct CDR3 sequences. The source of the PBMC was buffy coats of healthy donors. CDR3 length: 18 residues. Germline V gene lookup returns CDR1 MGHRA and CDR2 YSYEKL. Points from the study as a whole: Whereas effector memory cells differed, stem-like memory and precursor exhausted T cells had comparably high diversity. Stem-like memory and precursor exhausted T cell repertoires had very little in common with each other. The study sequenced T cell receptor beta chains and no other chains.

The chain couples TRBV4-1 to TRBJ2-1; TCRdb lists TRBD1, though no DNA is available to test this call. The receptor comes from a human donor in good health. Sequencing was done on a sample of CD8+ T cells from PBMCs. CDR3 in amino acids: CASSYRVGGLHSYNEQFF.